This T cell receptor beta chain was found in a study of early T cells in non-severe SARS-CoV-2 infection. Individual cDNA molecules received unique molecular identifiers. TCRdb reanalysed the 5' RACE reads using MiXCR and keeps one entry per CDR3 protein. The data show 50,000 to 60,000 distinct CDR3 sequences, 6.5% to 8.5% seen once. This clonotype turned up a few times. The CDR3 contains 21 residues. CDR1 is DFQATT and CDR2 is SNEGSKA in the germline V gene (reference sequence). The chain has TRBV20-1 and TRBJ2-3, with 8 bases lining up with TRBD2. The sequenced material came from whole blood. The sequence derives from an adult who was a healthcare worker with PCR-confirmed SARS-CoV-2 infection or an uninfected control (not recorded which). In nucleotides, the CDR3 is TGCAGCGGGACGATAGTTGGGAGGAGGATAATCAGCGGGAGAGGCACAGATACGCAGTATTTT. Its protein is CSGTIVGRRIISGRGTDTQYF.